The subject of this entry is one TCR beta chain. Germline lookup yields CDR1 MGHRA and CDR2 YSYEKL. The CDR3 loop spans 17 amino acids. V gave up 3 bases and J gave up 0 bases; unmatched junction bases: 6. The sample comes from a study of blood T cell repertoires in COVID-19. Study background: From the United States, Italy and Spain came samples of acute and convalescent COVID-19. PBMCs, B-cell-depleted T cells, or T cells were the source of the cDNA or gDNA that made up the material.

Authors' processing steps: Counts of nucleated cells, estimated from reference gene primer amplification, were obtained. TCRdb keeps only in-frame clones here, not all; method: immunoSEQ multiplex PCR. V, J and clone size are those of that table, while D and trimming were read from the DNA. The sample shows about 160,000 clones, about 89% of them seen only once. V usage is TRBV4-1 and J usage is TRBJ1-5, with 9 positions matching TRBD1. The origin of this receptor is a man aged 60 to 69 with acute or convalescent COVID-19. The sample taken for sequencing was peripheral blood. Here the CDR3 DNA reads TGCGCCAGCAGCCATCCGGGACAGGGACATAGCAATCAGCCCCAGCATTTT. The encoded protein is CASSHPGQGHSNQPQHF.